The clone carrying this T cell receptor (beta chain) was seen a few times. Its target is not known. This entry is derived from a study of monozygotic twins with cystic fibrosis. Study conclusions and caveats: Unrelated CF individuals shared fewer identical clonotypes than monozygotic CF twins. Co-twins had the most similar V usage for 13 of 16 pairs, J for 8. In this small cohort, shared CDR3 numbers showed no association with age, concordance or disease severity. Low clonality (median about 0.0095) suggested a mostly naive repertoire.

The junction had 7 bases not matched to a gene; V was cut back by 5 bases and J by 3 bases. The germline CDR1 and CDR2 sequences are LNHDA and SQIVND (reference sequence). This CDR3 has 15 residues. Generated by immunoSEQ multiplex PCR, the TCRdb table keeps only in-frame clones and is missing some. The data hold about 22,000 clones, with about 97% observed a single time. V and J are TRBV19 and TRBJ1-1; 9 bases are a match to TRBD1. The origin of this receptor is a girl aged 5 to 17 with cystic fibrosis. Sequenced: blood. CDR3 DNA sequence: TGTGCCAGTAGTCCAACAGGGGGCCAGGACACTGAAGCTTTCTTT. Its protein product is CASSPTGGQDTEAFF.